These T cell receptor beta chains were read from a single sample in a study of T cell responses to AZD1222 COVID-19 vaccine. Repertoires were generated with immunoSEQ multiplex PCR, while TCRdb's copy carries only in-frame clones and drops some. Here the sample spans about 79,000 clones, about 89% being singletons. Sequenced material: peripheral blood, taken 28 days after the second AZD1222 dose. These receptor sequences come from an adult who received the AZD1222 COVID-19 vaccine. Both conserved end residues are part of each CDR3. D genes are given only for firm matches. A clone size is listed for some rows: how often the clone was seen (once, few, many), or a class if it is expanded.

d_gene,v_gene,j_gene,abundance,CDR3aa,CDR3nt
-,TRBV18,TRBJ2-7,-,CASSPRNTNSYEQYF,TGTGCCAGCTCACCTCGAAACACTAACTCCTACGAGCAGTACTTC
TRBD2,TRBV4-3,TRBJ2-1,-,CASSQEPLAVAYEQFF,TGCGCCAGCAGCCAAGAGCCCCTAGCGGTTGCCTATGAGCAGTTCTTC
TRBD2,TRBV3-1/TRBV3-2,TRBJ2-7,once,CASSPLPGLAGSEQYF,TGTGCCAGCAGCCCCCTACCGGGACTAGCGGGTTCCGAGCAGTACTTC
TRBD2,TRBV5-1,TRBJ2-1,once,CASSWTSGGEQFF,TGCGCCAGCAGCTGGACTAGCGGCGGTGAGCAGTTCTTC
-,TRBV6-5,TRBJ1-2,-,CASTLGTFGYTF,TGTGCCAGCACCCTAGGGACATTTGGCTACACCTTC
-,TRBV5-4,TRBJ2-1,-,CASSLELYNEQFF,TGTGCCAGCAGCTTGGAACTGTACAATGAGCAGTTCTTC
-,TRBV6-5,TRBJ1-6,-,CAFSGQGSNSPLHF,TGTGCCTTTTCGGGGCAGGGAAGCAATTCACCCCTCCACTTT
TRBD2,TRBV27,TRBJ2-2,-,CASRGVNTGELFF,TGTGCCTCGCGGGGGGTGAACACCGGGGAGCTGTTTTTT
TRBD1,TRBV14,TRBJ1-1,-,CASSQGQGGYTEAFF,TGTGCCAGCAGCCAGGGACAGGGAGGCTACACTGAAGCTTTCTTT
-,TRBV7-9,TRBJ2-1,-,CASSLVVARWGNEQFF,TGTGCCAGCAGCTTAGTGGTTGCTAGATGGGGCAATGAGCAGTTCTTC
-,TRBV24-1,TRBJ2-1,-,CATSDPDRAQFF,TGTGCCACCAGTGACCCCGACAGAGCGCAGTTCTTC
TRBD2,TRBV19,TRBJ2-3,-,CASSSGLSFTDTQYF,TGTGCCAGCAGTAGCGGGCTGTCCTTCACAGATACGCAGTATTTT
-,TRBV6-2/TRBV6-3,TRBJ2-7,-,CASSSLESYEQYF,TGTGCCAGCAGTTCTTTGGAATCCTACGAGCAGTACTTC
-,TRBV18,TRBJ1-4,-,CASSPSGIEKLFF,TGTGCCAGCTCACCAAGCGGAATTGAAAAACTGTTTTTT
TRBD1,TRBV6-5,TRBJ2-7,-,CASSFAGTGLYEQYF,TGTGCCAGCAGTTTTGCCGGGACAGGACTGTACGAGCAGTACTTC